What follows are 25 T cell receptor beta chains derived from one specimen sequenced in a study of T cells after posttransplantation cyclophosphamide. Methotrexate plus calcineurin inhibitor accompanied controls' myeloablative marrow transplants; sampling was 1 year later. Here immunoSEQ multiplex PCR was the method, and the copy in TCRdb shows in-frame clones only, minus some. The sample yields 3,600 or so clones, 65% to 75% seen once. The material sequenced was PBMCs, taken after allogeneic stem cell transplant with calcineurin inhibitor and methotrexate. The origin of the receptors is a female patient aged 45 to 65 who received an allogeneic stem cell transplant from an unrelated donor, was CMV-positive, and had acute and chronic GVHD. Some T cells may have come from the graft donor.

V is TRBV7-6 and J is TRBJ2-5, with TRBD2 matching over 7 bases. Per germline, CDR1 SGHVS and CDR2 FNYEAQ. This CDR3 is 15 amino acids long. The trim removed 6 bases at V and 5 bases at J, leaving 12 bases unmatched. The CDR3 here is CASRSTSVPAETQYF. The CDR3 DNA reads TGTGCCAGCAGGTCAACTAGCGTGCCCGCTGAGACCCAGTACTTC.

The V gene is TRBV27, the J gene TRBJ1-5; TRBD1 might be the D (6 bases). Germline values: CDR1 MNHEY, CDR2 SMNVEV (reference sequence). V was cut by 5 bases and J by 7 bases, with 12 bases left in between. The CDR3 totals 13 residues. The CDR3 DNA follows: TGTGCCAGCAGTCCACAGGGCCAACAGCCCCAGCATTTT. It translates to CASSPQGQQPQHF.

This sequence joins TRBV9 and TRBJ1-2; tentative D call: TRBD1 (5 bases). Per the germline V gene, CDR1 is SGDLS and CDR2 is YYNGEE. Trimming stripped 2 bases from V and 5 bases from J, with 10 bases between. The CDR3 length is 13 residues. For the CDR3, the DNA is TGTGCCAGCAGCGTTCAGGGAAATTATGGCTACACCTTC. Amino acids: CASSVQGNYGYTF.

This sequence joins TRBV27 and TRBJ2-2; TRBD2 is a possible D gene (6 bases). The germline V gene encodes CDR1 MNHEY and CDR2 SMNVEV (reference sequence). CDR3 length: 16 amino acids. Trimming removed 7 bases at V and 3 bases at J, with 18 bases between. The CDR3 is CASTDRLDVYTGELFF. CDR3 nucleotides: TGTGCCAGCACCGACCGACTAGATGTTTACACCGGGGAGCTGTTTTTT.

This clone was found a few times. The chain employs TRBV2 and TRBJ2-1; TRBD2 aligns across 9 bases. This CDR3 comprises 14 residues. Germline values: CDR1 SNHLY, CDR2 FYNNEI. With V trimmed by 10 bases and J by 6 bases, 10 bases remained unmatched. For the CDR3, the DNA is TGTGCCACCCACCCGGCGGGAGGGTCCAATGAGCAGTTCTTC. This gives the protein CATHPAGGSNEQFF.

The rearrangement uses TRBV7-6 and TRBJ2-7; D not certain. The CDR3 consists of 15 residues. V lost 1 base and J 2 bases, leaving 12 bases between the germline ends. Germline CDR1 and CDR2: SGHVS and FNYEAQ. The CDR3 sequence: CASSLDSFDAYEQYF. The CDR3 DNA sequence: TGTGCCAGCAGCTTAGACAGTTTTGACGCCTACGAGCAGTACTTC.

This chain uses TRBV5-4 with TRBJ1-1; D is unresolved. This CDR3 comprises 13 residues. Deletions cut 0 bases from V and 1 base from J, with 4 bases between. CDR1 SGHNT and CDR2 YYREEE come from the germline V gene (reference sequence). The CDR3: CASSLAGNTEAFF. CDR3 DNA: TGTGCCAGCAGCTTGGCGGGGAACACTGAAGCTTTCTTT. The variable domain in full, completed from reference TRBV5-4 and TRBJ1-1, reads ETGVTQSPTHLIKTRGQQVTLRCSSQSGHNTVSWYQQALGQGPQFIFQYYREEENGRGNFPPRFSGLQFPNYSSELNVNALELDDSALYLCASSLAGNTEAFFGQGTRLTVV.

The chain links TRBV7-2 to TRBJ1-5; 8 bases match TRBD1. V lost 1 base to trimming and J lost 5 bases; unmatched junction nucleotides: 4. The CDR3 is made up of 15 amino acids. From germline, CDR1 is SGHTA and CDR2 FQGNSA. The CDR3 spells CASSLDSGGYQPQHF. CDR3 DNA: TGTGCCAGCAGCTTAGATTCAGGGGGCTATCAGCCCCAGCATTTT.

V is TRBV7-9 and J is TRBJ2-5; D is perhaps TRBD1 (5 bases). The CDR3 extends over 14 amino acids. Trimming left V 1 base short and J 5 bases short, with 11 bases between. Per the germline V gene, CDR1 is SEHNR and CDR2 is FQNEAQ (reference sequence). CDR3 in amino acids: CASSLDARVETQYF. CDR3 sequence (DNA): TGTGCCAGCAGCTTAGATGCCAGGGTGGAGACCCAGTACTTC.

The rearrangement uses TRBV18 and TRBJ2-7; TRBD1 matches 7 bases. The V gene end was trimmed by 3 bases and the J gene end by 3 bases; junction bases not matched to a gene: 8. Germline V CDR1 and CDR2: KGHSH, LQKENI. The CDR3 runs 15 residues. The CDR3, as DNA: TGTGCCAGCTCACCCCCGGGACAGCCTGACTACGAGCAGTACTTC. Translating gives CASSPPGQPDYEQYF.

This rearrangement joins TRBV28 to TRBJ2-7, with D tentatively TRBD1 (6 bases). Looked up from germline, CDR1 is MDHEN and CDR2 is SYDVKM. This CDR3 is 14 amino acids long. V shed 6 bases and J shed 3 bases, with 15 bases lying between them. CDR3: CASRATGINYEQYF. The CDR3 DNA follows: TGTGCCAGCAGGGCTACAGGGATCAACTACGAGCAGTACTTC.

This clone was detected a few times. The J gene is TRBJ2-1, the V gene TRBV2; tentatively, D is TRBD1 (5 bases). Germline V gene sequence: CDR1 SNHLY, CDR2 FYNNEI. CDR3 length: 14 amino acids. The CDR3 region is CATRALPSYNEQFF. Here the CDR3 DNA reads TGTGCAACCAGGGCTCTCCCCTCCTACAATGAGCAGTTCTTC.

The chain joins TRBV6-1 to TRBJ2-3; 8 bases fit TRBD2. Germline loops: CDR1 MNHNS, CDR2 SASEGT. V shed 6 bases and J 4 bases; nucleotides not matched to a gene: 9. The CDR3 has 15 amino acids. Here the CDR3 reads CASRKPGLVADTQYF. CDR3 nucleotides: TGTGCCAGCAGAAAACCGGGACTAGTAGCAGATACGCAGTATTTT.

This clone was observed a handful of times. The chain joins TRBV7-9 to TRBJ1-1; 8 positions agree with TRBD1. Trimming cost V 1 base and J 11 bases; bases outside gene matches: 3. There are 12 residues in the CDR3. From germline, CDR1 is SEHNR and CDR2 FQNEAQ (reference sequence). CDR3 region: CASSLGQGNAFF. The CDR3 bases are TGTGCCAGCAGCTTAGGACAGGGGAACGCTTTCTTT. Variable domain in full (rest from reference TRBV7-9 and TRBJ1-1): DTGVSQNPRHKITKRGQNVTFRCDPISEHNRLYWYRQTLGQGPEFLTYFQNEAQLEKSRLLSDRFSAERPKGSFSTLEIQRTEQGDSAMYLCASSLGQGNAFFGQGTRLTVV.

The chain is built from TRBV7-8 and TRBJ2-7; weak D call: TRBD2 (5 bases). Germline assignment: CDR1 SGHVS and CDR2 FQNEAQ. The CDR3 has 14 residues. Trimming cost V 5 bases and J 3 bases, with 14 bases left between them. The CDR3 nucleotides are TGTGCCAGCAGCGCGACTACGTACCACTACGAGCAGTACTTC. Its translation is CASSATTYHYEQYF.

This chain joins TRBV5-1 and TRBJ1-2; 7 bases map to TRBD1. Germline V CDR1 and CDR2: SGHRS, YFSETQ. The length of the CDR3 is 15 residues. Trimming at V came to 3 bases and at J to 2 bases, leaving 7 bases not matched to a gene. The CDR3 nucleotides are TGCGCCAGCAGCTCCCGGGACAGCGAAAACTATGGCTACACCTTC. Protein product: CASSSRDSENYGYTF.

Notes on this clone: One end of the junction fails to match germline, which may point to a read error. The same CDR3 arises from other DNA sequences in this sample as well. The chain employs TRBV5-4 and TRBJ2-2, with D tentatively TRBD2 (6 bases). CDR1 is SGHNT and CDR2 is YYREEE in the germline V gene (reference sequence). This CDR3 comprises 15 residues. The CDR3 DNA reads TGTGCCAGCAGCCCCCGGGGGTCTGACACTGGGGAGCTGTTTTTT. Encoded protein: CASSPRGSDTGELFF.

The rearrangement uses TRBV7-8 and TRBJ2-2; the match to TRBD1 covers 8 bases. CDR1 SGHVS and CDR2 FQNEAQ come from the germline V gene. Losses at the gene ends were 3 bases for V and 6 bases for J; bases not matched to a gene: 12. This CDR3 is 17 amino acids long. The CDR3 DNA sequence: TGTGCCAGCAGCTTGACTCCTTCCAGGGGGCAATCCGGGGAGCTGTTTTTT. Its translation is CASSLTPSRGQSGELFF.

The J gene is TRBJ1-6, the V gene TRBV19; TRBD1 matches at 8 bases. With V trimmed by 5 bases and J by 2 bases, 8 bases remained unmatched. This CDR3 spans 17 amino acids. Germline CDR1 and CDR2: LNHDA and SQIVND (reference sequence). CDR3 in amino acids: CASSFRQGRTYNSPLHF. The CDR3 DNA reads TGTGCCAGTAGTTTCCGACAGGGGAGAACCTATAATTCACCCCTCCACTTT.

A few counts support this clone. The gene calls are TRBV4-3 and TRBJ1-2; 8 bases match TRBD1. Germline V gene data show CDR1 as LGHNA and CDR2 as YSLEER. J was trimmed by 2 bases and V by 4 bases; bases with no gene match: 6. The CDR3 has 15 residues. CDR3 nucleotides: TGCGCCAGCAGCCCATGGACAGGGTCGAACTATGGCTACACCTTC. This sequence encodes CASSPWTGSNYGYTF.

This clone appeared a few times. The chain carries TRBV25-1 and TRBJ1-1; 7 bases align to TRBD1. Trimming at V came to 6 bases and at J to 0 bases, leaving 4 bases not matched to a gene. Germline V gene sequence: CDR1 MGHDK, CDR2 SYGVNS. This CDR3 comprises 14 residues. CDR3 sequence: CASSLGQMNTEAFF. The CDR3 DNA sequence: TGTGCCAGCAGCCTGGGACAGATGAACACTGAAGCTTTCTTT. The whole variable domain, filled in from reference TRBV25-1 and TRBJ1-1, reads EADIYQTPRYLVIGTGKKITLECSQTMGHDKMYWYQQDPGMELHLIHYSYGVNSTEKGDLSSESTVSRIRTEHFPLTLESARPSHTSQYLCASSLGQMNTEAFFGQGTRLTVV.

The chain combines TRBV9 with TRBJ2-2; TRBD2 agrees at 10 bases. CDR1 is SGDLS and CDR2 is YYNGEE in the germline V gene. V was pared by 3 bases and J by 6 bases, with 8 bases of the junction left unmatched. The CDR3 extends over 16 amino acids. The CDR3 region has the DNA TGTGCCAGCAGCGCGGTAGGGAGCGGGGGGGCCGGGGAGCTGTTTTTT. It translates to CASSAVGSGGAGELFF. The whole variable domain, filled in from reference TRBV9 and TRBJ2-2, reads DSGVTQTPKHLITATGQRVTLRCSPRSGDLSVYWYQQSLDQGLQFLIQYYNGEERAKGNILERFSAQQFPDLHSELNLSSLELGDSALYFCASSAVGSGGAGELFFGEGSRLTVL.

The gene calls are TRBV27 and TRBJ2-1; weak D call: TRBD1 (5 bases). The V end was cut by 2 bases, the J end by 0 bases, with 14 bases between. Looked up from germline, CDR1 is MNHEY and CDR2 is SMNVEV (reference sequence). The CDR3 is 17 residues long. As DNA, the CDR3 is TGTGCCAGCAGTTTAATCCAGGGCCGGAGCTCCTACAATGAGCAGTTCTTC. Amino acid sequence: CASSLIQGRSSYNEQFF.

The V gene is TRBV9, the J gene TRBJ1-6; D is uncertain. This CDR3 is 14 amino acids long. Trimming stripped 5 bases from V and 7 bases from J, with 13 bases between. Germline V gene sequence: CDR1 SGDLS, CDR2 YYNGEE. For the CDR3, the DNA is TGTGCCAGCAGTGGGGAGGCTCGGAATTCACCCCTCCACTTT. As protein: CASSGEARNSPLHF. The entire variable domain, with the rest obtained from reference TRBV9 and TRBJ1-6, is as follows: DSGVTQTPKHLITATGQRVTLRCSPRSGDLSVYWYQQSLDQGLQFLIQYYNGEERAKGNILERFSAQQFPDLHSELNLSSLELGDSALYFCASSGEARNSPLHFGNGTRLTVT.

The chain is built from TRBV6-6 and TRBJ2-1; D unclear. CDR1 and CDR2 (germline): MNHNY, SVGAGI (reference sequence). V was shortened by 0 bases and J by 6 bases, with 9 bases between the two germline ends. CDR3 size: 14 residues. This CDR3 reads CASSYSLGSNEQFF. CDR3 in DNA: TGTGCCAGCAGTTACTCCTTGGGCAGCAATGAGCAGTTCTTC.